The 17 T cell receptor beta chains listed next were all sequenced from one sample in a study of identical twins. TCRdb fed the 5' RACE reads into MiXCR, producing one record per CDR3 protein. The sample includes about 530,000 distinct CDR3 sequences, roughly 15% of them seen just once. The sample was also reused in another study, on yellow fever vaccine responses in identical twins.

Source material: CD4+ T cells sorted from blood. The receptors were gathered from a woman aged 18-29 years in good health.

In this sample, this clonotype turned up a few times. The chain combines TRBV6-1 with TRBJ2-3, with D possibly matching TRBD1 (5 bases). CDR3 length: 16 residues. The V gene's germline CDR1 is MNHNS and CDR2 SASEGT. Deletions cut 4 bases from V and 0 bases from J, with 14 bases between. The CDR3 DNA reads as TGTGCCAGCAGTGGACAGCACGAGACTAGCACAGATACGCAGTATTTT. Protein: CASSGQHETSTDTQYF.

The chain has TRBV10-3 and TRBJ1-5, with no clear D. The CDR3 loop spans 15 amino acids. Trimming took 3 bases from V and 2 from J, leaving 11 bases between them. Germline loops: CDR1 ENHRY, CDR2 SYGVKD. As DNA, the CDR3 is TGTGCCATCAGTGATTCTTCTTCGGGCAATCAGCCCCAGCATTTT. Residues: CAISDSSSGNQPQHF.

The chain is built from TRBV5-1 and TRBJ2-1; D uncertain. Trimming took off 6 bases at V and 10 bases at J, with 5 bases between the two ends. The CDR3 sequence is 9 residues long. Germline V gives CDR1 SGHRS, CDR2 YFSETQ. The CDR3 loop is CASKGEQFF. CDR3 DNA: TGCGCCAGCAAGGGCGAGCAGTTCTTC.

The V call is TRBV7-2, the J call TRBJ2-2, with D possibly TRBD2 on 5 matching bases. V was clipped by 5 bases and J by 4 bases, with 14 bases between them. The CDR3 totals 15 residues. Germline values: CDR1 SGHTA, CDR2 FQGNSA. The CDR3: CASSPTTTGTGELFF. In DNA form, the CDR3 reads TGTGCCAGCAGCCCGACTACCACCGGCACCGGGGAGCTGTTTTTT.

The chain is built from TRBV11-1 and TRBJ1-5; TRBD1 might be the D (6 bases). From germline, CDR1 is SGHAT and CDR2 FQDESV (reference sequence). V lost 1 base and J lost 0, with 16 bases in between. This CDR3 has 18 residues. The CDR3 reads CASSLGIPGGHSNQPQHF. The CDR3 DNA reads TGTGCCAGCAGCTTAGGCATTCCGGGGGGCCATAGCAATCAGCCCCAGCATTTT.

In DNA, the CDR3 is TGTGCCAGCAGCCCCAGGTGGACTAGCGGGGGGACGGGGAATGAGCAGTTCTTC. Translated: CASSPRWTSGGTGNEQFF. The V gene is TRBV11-2, the J gene TRBJ2-1; TRBD2 agrees at 14 bases. V lost 5 bases and J lost 7; bases outside the gene matches: 13. The CDR3 extends over 18 amino acids. Germline V CDR1 and CDR2: SGHAT, FQNNGV.

This clonotype was seen a handful of times. This sequence joins TRBV5-1 and TRBJ2-3, with TRBD2 identical over 9 bases. Germline values: CDR1 SGHRS, CDR2 YFSETQ. Unmatched junction bases numbered 4, after V lost 0 bases and J lost 2 bases. CDR3 size: 16 residues. The CDR3 DNA is TGCGCCAGCAGCTTGGGACTAGCGGAGCCCACAGATACGCAGTATTTT. This gives the protein CASSLGLAEPTDTQYF. Variable domain in full (rest from reference TRBV5-1 and TRBJ2-3): KAGVTQTPRYLIKTRGQQVTLSCSPISGHRSVSWYQQTPGQGLQFLFEYFSETQRNKGNFPGRFSGRQFSNSRSEMNVSTLELGDSALYLCASSLGLAEPTDTQYFGPGTRLTVL.

This clonotype was counted at least ten times. As DNA, the CDR3 is TGCGCCAGCAGCAAACCGGGACTAGCGGGAGAGTCAGATACGCAGTATTTT. Its protein is CASSKPGLAGESDTQYF. This chain uses TRBV5-1 with TRBJ2-3, with 14 bases fitting TRBD2. Looked up from germline, CDR1 is SGHRS and CDR2 is YFSETQ. Unmatched junction bases numbered 8, after V lost 4 bases and J lost 4 bases. This CDR3 has 17 residues.

This clonotype was observed a few times. The chain joins TRBV20-1 to TRBJ2-1; 9 nucleotides match TRBD2. Per the germline V gene, CDR1 is DFQATT and CDR2 is SNEGSKA (reference sequence). After removal of 5 bases from V and 5 bases from J, the junction contained 4 bases not matched to a gene. This CDR3 region has 13 residues. Here the CDR3 reads CSAGLATDNEQFF. The CDR3, as DNA: TGCAGTGCTGGACTAGCGACCGACAATGAGCAGTTCTTC.

This clonotype was counted a few times. The rearrangement links TRBV4-2 to TRBJ2-2; 13 bases line up with TRBD2. The CDR3 sequence is 18 residues long. Unmatched junction bases numbered 6, after V lost 3 bases and J lost 2 bases. Germline CDR1 LGHNA, CDR2 YNFKEQ. As DNA, the CDR3 is TGTGCCAGCAGCCAGTTGACTAGCGGGGGGATAAACACCGGGGAGCTGTTTTTT. This codes for CASSQLTSGGINTGELFF.

The rearrangement links TRBV7-3 to TRBJ2-5; D unresolved. Germline V CDR1 and CDR2: SGHTA, FQGTGA. There are 13 residues in the CDR3. Deletions cut 1 base from V and 1 base from J, with 4 bases between. The CDR3 is CASSLNSQETQYF. The CDR3 nucleotides read TGTGCCAGCAGCTTAAACAGCCAAGAGACCCAGTACTTC.

A few counts support this clonotype. V and J are TRBV10-3 and TRBJ2-5; tentatively, D is TRBD2 (5 bases). The germline V gene encodes CDR1 ENHRY and CDR2 SYGVKD. Trimming took 0 bases from V and 4 from J, leaving 12 bases between them. CDR3 length equals 15 residues. For the CDR3, the DNA is TGTGCCATCAGTGAGTCCGTGGCGGGCACAGAGACCCAGTACTTC. It encodes CAISESVAGTETQYF.

The J gene is TRBJ1-4, the V gene TRBV4-2, with TRBD1 identical over 10 bases. The CDR3 is 18 amino acids. The germline CDR1 and CDR2 sequences are LGHNA and YNFKEQ. With 4 bases clipped from V and 0 bases from J, the junction kept 8 bases outside the gene matches. The chain's CDR3 is CASSLQKGQGTTNEKLFF. DNA of the CDR3: TGTGCCAGCAGCCTCCAAAAGGGACAGGGGACAACTAATGAAAAACTGTTTTTT.

Remarks on this clonotype: An end of the junction differs from the germline gene, which may be a read error. This chain connects TRBV5-1 to TRBJ2-2; 9 bases are a match to TRBD2. Germline values: CDR1 SGHRS, CDR2 YFSETQ. The CDR3 has 15 amino acids. The CDR3 spells CDSSSAGGNTGELFF. In nucleotides, the CDR3 is TGCGACAGCAGCTCAGCGGGGGGGAACACCGGGGAGCTGTTTTTT.

This sequence joins TRBV24-1 and TRBJ2-3; D unclear. The germline CDR1 and CDR2 sequences are KGHDR and SFDVKD. CDR3 length: 16 amino acids. V was clipped by 2 bases and J by 0 bases, with 11 bases between them. The CDR3 coding sequence is TGTGCCACCAGTGATTGGGCCGCTACTAGCACAGATACGCAGTATTTT. It encodes CATSDWAATSTDTQYF.

This clonotype was recorded a few times. The CDR3 loop is CAISENRQSEQYV. The CDR3 nucleotides read TGTGCCATCAGTGAGAATCGACAGAGCGAGCAGTACGTC. The V gene is TRBV10-3, the J gene TRBJ2-7, with D possibly matching TRBD1 (5 bases). Deletions cut 2 bases from V and 6 bases from J, with 11 bases between. The CDR3 is 13 residues long. Looked up from germline, CDR1 is ENHRY and CDR2 is SYGVKD.

The chain joins TRBV7-9 to TRBJ2-6, with TRBD1 as a possible D gene (6 bases). The CDR3 is 17 amino acids. Trimming took 6 bases from V and 0 from J, leaving 15 bases between them. Germline V gene data show CDR1 as SEHNR and CDR2 as FQNEAQ (reference sequence). The chain's CDR3 is CASRHGTQSSGANVLTF. CDR3 in DNA: TGTGCCAGCAGACACGGGACACAGAGCTCTGGGGCCAACGTCCTGACTTTC.